Following are 10 T cell receptor beta chains from one sample sequenced in a study of cytomegalovirus exposure and HLA in healthy donors. PCR employed 60 Vbeta and 13 Jbeta primers. The method was immunoSEQ multiplex PCR; TCRdb's version includes in-frame clones alone and lacks a portion of them. This table has approximately 150,000 clones, roughly four fifths appearing once. Specimen: PBMCs. The receptors stem from a man aged 35-49 years in good health and CMV-seronegative.

The rearrangement uses TRBV18 and TRBJ1-1, with D unresolved. Trimming pared 2 bases from V and 1 base from J, leaving 14 bases between. CDR3 size: 16 residues. Germline V gene sequence: CDR1 KGHSH, CDR2 LQKENI. The DNA of the CDR3 is TGTGCCAGCTCACCAGCCCTTAGCACCCAGAACACTGAAGCTTTCTTT. Residues: CASSPALSTQNTEAFF.

This clone was recorded once. This chain uses TRBV5-1 with TRBJ2-2; possible D gene TRBD2, 6 bases. The CDR3 runs 14 residues. CDR1 is SGHRS and CDR2 is YFSETQ in the germline V gene. Trimming pared 7 bases from V and 0 bases from J, leaving 10 bases between. CDR3 sequence (DNA): TGCGCCAGCTCCGGGGGATCGAACACCGGGGAGCTGTTTTTT. This encodes CASSGGSNTGELFF.

Regarding this clone: At one of its ends the junction is not consistent with the germline gene, which may arise from a read error. This same CDR3 is encoded by further DNA sequences in the sample. The J gene is TRBJ2-3, the V gene TRBV14, with D hard to call. The V gene's germline CDR1 is SGHDN and CDR2 FVKESK. The CDR3 length is 17 residues. CDR3 sequence: CASSQDLARFFSDTQYF. The CDR3 region has the DNA TGTGCCAGCAGCCAAGATCTTGCCAGGTTCTTTTCAGATACGCAATATTTT.

The CDR3 nucleotides are TGTGCCAGTAGCTCCCGGACTTATCAGCCCCAGCATTTT. Its protein is CASSSRTYQPQHF. The V and J genes are TRBV19 and TRBJ1-5; D is ambiguous. Trimming removed 6 bases from V and 5 bases from J, with 11 bases in between. Germline V gene data show CDR1 as LNHDA and CDR2 as SQIVND (reference sequence). The CDR3 is 13 amino acids.

V and J are TRBV28 and TRBJ2-3; 8 nucleotides agree with TRBD2. This CDR3 contains 13 residues. Germline trimming cut 6 bases from V and 4 bases from J; bases unmatched to any gene: 3. Germline assignment: CDR1 MDHEN and CDR2 SYDVKM. CDR3 region: CASRTSVPDTQYF. CDR3 DNA sequence: TGTGCCAGCAGGACTAGCGTTCCAGATACGCAGTATTTT.

This clone has a single count. The chain uses TRBV11-2 and TRBJ2-7; maybe TRBD2 (6 bases). This CDR3 has 14 residues. Trimming took off 2 bases at V and 4 bases at J, with 12 bases between the two ends. Germline lookup yields CDR1 SGHAT and CDR2 FQNNGV. The CDR3 nucleotides are TGTGCCAGCAGCTTATCGCCCCGGGGGTACGAGCAGTACTTC. Amino acid sequence: CASSLSPRGYEQYF. Using reference TRBV11-2 and TRBJ2-7 for the parts outside the CDR3, the full variable domain is EAGVAQSPRYKIIEKRQSVAFWCNPISGHATLYWYQQILGQGPKLLIQFQNNGVVDDSQLPKDRFSAERLKGVDSTLKIQPAKLEDSAVYLCASSLSPRGYEQYFGPGTRLTVT.

CDR3 bases: TGTGCCAGCAGTGAAGAAGTTGGGGGCAGCCTGTTTTTT. Translating gives CASSEEVGGSLFF. The chain uses TRBV6-1 and TRBJ2-2, with D maybe TRBD1 (6 bases). V shed 1 base and J shed 14 bases, with 14 bases lying between them. Germline V gives CDR1 MNHNS, CDR2 SASEGT. The length of the CDR3 is 13 residues.

The chain has TRBV30 and TRBJ2-1; TRBD2 matches 7 bases. V gave up 3 bases and J gave up 4 bases; unmatched junction bases: 9. This CDR3 comprises 15 residues. Germline V gene data show CDR1 as GTSNPN and CDR2 as SVGIG (reference sequence). CDR3 sequence: CAWRTLAEIYNEQFF. Written as DNA, the CDR3 is TGTGCCTGGAGGACCCTAGCGGAGATATACAATGAGCAGTTCTTC.

J is TRBJ2-7 and V is TRBV4-2; 9 nucleotides agree with TRBD2. The V segment lost 0 bases and the J segment 4 bases; nucleotides outside the gene matches: 13. Per the germline V gene, CDR1 is LGHNA and CDR2 is YNFKEQ. The CDR3 length is 18 residues. CDR3 in DNA: TGTGCCAGCAGCCAAGATCGGTGGCAGGCGGGGGGGAAATACGAGCAGTACTTC. Residues: CASSQDRWQAGGKYEQYF.

Worth noting for this clone: No DNA is shown, since the ends of the CDR3 on it are uncertain; the CDR3 is the one TCRdb lists. This sequence joins TRBV21-1 and TRBJ2-2; the table's D call, TRBD1, was not checked against the DNA. TRBV21-1 is an annotated pseudogene. The CDR3 contains 16 residues when both ends are counted. CDR3 amino acids: CASSKVWGQGTGELFF.